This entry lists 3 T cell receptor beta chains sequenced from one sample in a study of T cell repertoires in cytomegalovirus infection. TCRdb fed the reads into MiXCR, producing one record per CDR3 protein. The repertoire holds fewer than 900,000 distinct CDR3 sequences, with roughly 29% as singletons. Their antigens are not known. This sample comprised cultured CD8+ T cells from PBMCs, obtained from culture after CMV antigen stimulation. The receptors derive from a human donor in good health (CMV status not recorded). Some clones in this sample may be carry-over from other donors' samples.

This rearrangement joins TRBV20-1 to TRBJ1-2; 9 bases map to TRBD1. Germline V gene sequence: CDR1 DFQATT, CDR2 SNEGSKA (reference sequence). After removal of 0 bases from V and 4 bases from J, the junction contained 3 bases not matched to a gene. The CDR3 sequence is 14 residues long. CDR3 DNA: TGCAGTGCTAGAGAGGGACAGGGAGGCTATGGCTACACCTTC. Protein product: CSAREGQGGYGYTF.

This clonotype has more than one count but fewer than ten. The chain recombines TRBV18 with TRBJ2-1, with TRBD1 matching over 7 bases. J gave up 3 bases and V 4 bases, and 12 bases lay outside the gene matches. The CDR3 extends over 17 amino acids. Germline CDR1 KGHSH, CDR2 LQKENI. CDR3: CASSLFRDRRLYNEQFF. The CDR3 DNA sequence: TGTGCCAGCTCACTGTTCAGGGACAGAAGACTCTACAATGAGCAGTTCTTC.

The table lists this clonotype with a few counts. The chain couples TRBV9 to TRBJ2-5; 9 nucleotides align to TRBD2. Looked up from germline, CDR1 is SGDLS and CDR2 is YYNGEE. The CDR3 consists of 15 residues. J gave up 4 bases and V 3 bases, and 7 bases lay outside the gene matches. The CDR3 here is CASSAYSGGPETQYF. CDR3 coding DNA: TGTGCCAGCAGCGCCTATAGCGGGGGTCCAGAGACCCAGTACTTC.